These 19 T cell receptor beta chains were all obtained from the same sample, sequenced in a study of a mutant IDH1 vaccine in newly diagnosed glioma. TCRdb's copy holds only in-frame clones and misses some; the assay was immunoSEQ multiplex PCR. The sample carries 90,000 to 100,000 clones, roughly 90% recorded once. Time point meaning: baseline, week 1 (first vaccination visit). The treatment here: pre-vaccination baseline after standard-of-care therapy. The sample consisted of PBMCs, taken from a glioma patient treated with radiotherapy, temozolomide or both. Source of these receptors: a woman aged 45 to 65 with glioma.

J is TRBJ2-1 and V is TRBV10-3; a possible D gene is TRBD2 (5 bases). The CDR3 consists of 16 residues. Germline CDR1 reads ENHRY; CDR2 reads SYGVKD. The V end lost 2 bases, the J end lost 4 bases, and 15 bases lay between the germline ends. CDR3 amino acids: CAISESGRGLYNEQFF. The CDR3, as DNA: TGTGCCATCAGTGAGAGTGGTAGAGGGCTTTACAATGAGCAGTTCTTC.

The rearrangement joins TRBV6-5 to TRBJ1-3, with TRBD1 matching 7 bases. The J segment lost 7 bases and the V segment lost 5 bases, leaving 11 bases of the junction unmatched. The CDR3 consists of 15 residues. The germline V gene has CDR1 MNHEY and CDR2 SVGAGI. In DNA form, the CDR3 reads TGTGCCAGCAGTCCCCGGGACAGCAGAGGGAACACCATATATTTT. It translates to CASSPRDSRGNTIYF.

V usage is TRBV2 and J usage is TRBJ1-2; the D is unclear. V shed 7 bases and J shed 5 bases, with 14 bases lying between them. The germline V gene has CDR1 SNHLY and CDR2 FYNNEI. This CDR3 region has 13 residues. This CDR3 reads CASTAGLMYGYTF. The CDR3 DNA reads TGTGCCAGCACGGCAGGCCTTATGTATGGCTACACCTTC.

V usage is TRBV11-2 and J usage is TRBJ1-1; 7 bases match TRBD1. V was pared by 1 base and J by 9 bases, with 5 bases of the junction left unmatched. CDR1 and CDR2 from the germline V gene are SGHAT and FQNNGV. This CDR3 contains 13 residues. CDR3 residues: CASSLGGQRKAFF. Here the CDR3 DNA reads TGTGCCAGCAGCTTAGGGGGACAGCGGAAAGCTTTCTTT.

V usage is TRBV2 and J usage is TRBJ2-2; D ambiguous. This CDR3 contains 15 residues. The germline V gene encodes CDR1 SNHLY and CDR2 FYNNEI. The V end lost 6 bases, the J end lost 6 bases, and 17 bases lay between the germline ends. CDR3 sequence: CASRTVKGLAGELFF. CDR3 bases: TGTGCCAGCAGGACGGTTAAAGGGTTGGCCGGGGAGCTGTTTTTT.

This rearrangement joins TRBV10-3 to TRBJ2-1; D not resolved. Germline assignment: CDR1 ENHRY and CDR2 SYGVKD. This CDR3 is built from 15 residues. Deletions cut 7 bases from V and 0 bases from J, with 13 bases between. The CDR3 sequence is CAIKTPSSSYNEQFF. The CDR3 DNA reads as TGTGCCATCAAGACTCCATCAAGCTCCTACAATGAGCAGTTCTTC.

The genes are TRBV27 and TRBJ2-7; weak D call: TRBD2 (6 bases). V was trimmed by 6 bases and J by 3 bases, leaving 15 bases between them. Germline CDR1 and CDR2: MNHEY and SMNVEV (reference sequence). The length of the CDR3 is 14 residues. The CDR3 DNA sequence: TGTGCCAGCAGGCCGGGCGGGACGGTCTACGAGCAGTACTTC. Amino acids: CASRPGGTVYEQYF.

This clone was counted between two and nine times. V is TRBV7-9 and J is TRBJ2-5; maybe TRBD1 (5 bases). CDR1 and CDR2 from the germline V gene are SEHNR and FQNEAQ (reference sequence). This CDR3 region has 17 residues. Trimming left V 5 bases short and J 1 base short, with 20 bases between. The CDR3 spells CASSPFVWGVGQETQYF. Written as DNA, the CDR3 is TGTGCCAGCAGCCCTTTTGTGTGGGGCGTGGGCCAAGAGACCCAGTACTTC.

This chain's CDR3 is CASSALATYGGEQYF. CDR3 nucleotide sequence: TGTGCCAGCAGCGCACTAGCGACTTATGGGGGCGAGCAGTACTTC. The chain combines TRBV9 with TRBJ2-7; 7 nucleotides agree with TRBD2. Germline values: CDR1 SGDLS, CDR2 YYNGEE. This CDR3 contains 15 residues. Germline trimming cut 3 bases from V and 6 bases from J; bases unmatched to any gene: 12.

This chain links TRBV27 with TRBJ2-1; TRBD2 aligns across 16 bases. The V and J ends lost 6 bases and 9 bases, in that order; junction bases with no gene match: 8. Germline values: CDR1 MNHEY, CDR2 SMNVEV (reference sequence). The CDR3 contains 16 residues. As DNA, the CDR3 is TGTGCCAGCAGAACTATGGGACTAGCGGGAGGGCCTGAGCAGTTCTTC. Its translation is CASRTMGLAGGPEQFF.

This sequence joins TRBV2 and TRBJ1-6, with D perhaps matching TRBD1 (5 bases). Germline CDR1 and CDR2: SNHLY and FYNNEI. The CDR3 covers 16 residues. The germline V and J ends were trimmed by 3 bases and 0 bases, with 9 bases remaining between them. In DNA, the CDR3 is TGTGCCAGCAGTGAGGGCAGGGCCTCCTATAATTCACCCCTCCACTTT. Amino acids: CASSEGRASYNSPLHF.

The chain is built from TRBV27 and TRBJ2-7; a weak D match, TRBD2 (5 bases). CDR1 and CDR2 from the germline V gene are MNHEY and SMNVEV (reference sequence). Deletions cut 5 bases from V and 2 bases from J, with 10 bases between. This CDR3 region has 13 residues. The CDR3 DNA sequence: TGTGCCAGCAGTGGTGAGGGTCCCTACGAGCAGTACTTC. Translation: CASSGEGPYEQYF.

The V gene is TRBV15, the J gene TRBJ2-1; no clear D. Germline V gives CDR1 LNHNV, CDR2 YYDKDF (reference sequence). V lost 5 bases and J 8 bases, leaving 19 bases between the germline ends. The CDR3 sequence is 15 residues long. The DNA for the CDR3 is TGTGCCACCAGCGGGTTGGGCGGAGAACGGGATGAGCAGTTCTTC. Its translation: CATSGLGGERDEQFF. Variable domain in full (rest from reference TRBV15 and TRBJ2-1): DAMVIQNPRYQVTQFGKPVTLSCSQTLNHNVMYWYQQKSSQAPKLLFHYYDKDFNNEADTPDNFQSRRPNTSFCFLDIRSPGLGDTAMYLCATSGLGGERDEQFFGPGTRLTVL.

The chain employs TRBV11-1 and TRBJ2-7; 9 bases match TRBD2. The CDR3 is 15 residues long. J lost 0 bases, V lost 6 bases, and 6 bases had no gene match. CDR1 is SGHAT and CDR2 is FQDESV in the germline V gene (reference sequence). This CDR3 reads CASSPTSGRSYEQYF. CDR3 nucleotide sequence: TGTGCCAGCAGTCCGACTAGCGGCCGCTCCTACGAGCAGTACTTC.

In regard to this clone: Compared with germline, one end of the junction differs, possibly owing to a read error. The gene calls are TRBV7-7 and TRBJ2-3; TRBD2 agrees at 11 bases. CDR1 and CDR2 from the germline V gene are SSHAT and FNYEAQ (reference sequence). The CDR3 is 18 residues long. The CDR3 nucleotides are TGTGCTAGCAGTCTTCGATCGGGACTAGCGGATCCCACAGATACGCAGTATTTT. Translated: CASSLRSGLADPTDTQYF.

This clone occurred many times. The J gene is TRBJ1-2, the V gene TRBV25-1, with 8 nucleotides matching TRBD1. Germline loops: CDR1 MGHDK, CDR2 SYGVNS. There are 15 residues in the CDR3. J gave up 7 bases and V 3 bases, and 10 bases lay outside the gene matches. The CDR3 region has the DNA TGTGCCAGCAGTGATCTGGACAGGGAGTCGGCTGGCTACACCTTC. Its translation is CASSDLDRESAGYTF.

The chain links TRBV27 to TRBJ2-7; D is uncertain. CDR3 length: 13 amino acids. V was clipped by 5 bases and J by 2 bases, with 10 bases between them. Germline assignment: CDR1 MNHEY and CDR2 SMNVEV (reference sequence). CDR3 sequence: CASSPSLAYEQYF. The CDR3 bases are TGTGCCAGCAGTCCCAGCTTAGCCTACGAGCAGTACTTC.

This clone was picked up a small number of times. The rearrangement links TRBV2 to TRBJ1-5; D gene uncertain. Germline V gene sequence: CDR1 SNHLY, CDR2 FYNNEI. The ends were cut back, 4 bases at V and 3 bases at J, with 10 bases in the middle. The CDR3 is 14 amino acids. CDR3 sequence: CASSGNLPNQPQHF. CDR3 DNA sequence: TGTGCCAGCAGTGGAAACTTACCCAATCAGCCCCAGCATTTT.

This chain connects TRBV18 to TRBJ1-1; D remains ambiguous. Trimming stripped 5 bases from V and 0 bases from J, with 10 bases between. CDR3 size: 14 residues. The V gene's germline CDR1 is KGHSH and CDR2 LQKENI. In DNA, the CDR3 is TGTGCCAGCTCAACTCAACCTCTGAACACTGAAGCTTTCTTT. Its protein product is CASSTQPLNTEAFF.